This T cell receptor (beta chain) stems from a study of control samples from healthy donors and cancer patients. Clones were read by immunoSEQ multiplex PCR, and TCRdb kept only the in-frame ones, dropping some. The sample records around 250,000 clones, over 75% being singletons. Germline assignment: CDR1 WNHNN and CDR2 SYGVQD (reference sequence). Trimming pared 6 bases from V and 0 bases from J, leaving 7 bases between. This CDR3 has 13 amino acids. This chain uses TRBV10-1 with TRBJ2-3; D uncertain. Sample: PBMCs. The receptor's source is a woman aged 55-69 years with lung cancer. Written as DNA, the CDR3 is TGCGCCAGCAGCCTTTCTAGCACAGATACGCAGTATTTT. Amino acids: CASSLSSTDTQYF.